Sequencing of this TCR beta chain was carried out in a study of CD8 T cells in ankylosing spondylitis. Points from the study as a whole: Reportedly, disease-linked clones are significantly enriched in ankylosing spondylitis patients' matched synovial fluid.

This clonotype appeared many times. Antigen unknown. Library preparation for TCR beta used quantitative 5'-RACE with molecular barcodes. TCRdb processed the 5' RACE reads anew with MiXCR; each CDR3 protein has one entry. The sample includes under 300,000 distinct CDR3 sequences, approximately 12% of them seen just once. The CDR3 totals 16 residues. Looked up from germline, CDR1 is SGHKS and CDR2 is YYEKEE (reference sequence). Trimming left V 6 bases short and J 2 bases short, with 17 bases between. Source material: blood, either unsorted or a sorted T cell fraction (not recorded which). V gene TRBV5-5 combines with J gene TRBJ2-2, with D possibly matching TRBD1 (6 bases). The TCR was taken from a male donor with ankylosing spondylitis or in good health (not recorded which). As DNA, the CDR3 is TGTGCCAGCATCTCCCGGACAGAACCCAACACCGGGGAGCTGTTTTTT. Its protein product is CASISRTEPNTGELFF.